Listed here are 23 T cell receptor beta chains from one sample, sequenced in a study of graft-versus-host responses after intestinal transplantation. Libraries were prepared by immunoSEQ multiplex PCR; TCRdb keeps only in-frame clonotypes and omits some of them. The sample has more than 55,000 clones; roughly 89% are singletons. Sequencing used PBMCs, obtained 26 days after transplant. Source of these receptors: a human patient who received an intestinal transplant, so some T cells may come from the graft donor.

The chain is built from TRBV27 and TRBJ2-3; 11 nucleotides align to TRBD2. V lost 6 bases, J lost 2 bases, and 7 bases stayed unmatched. This CDR3 spans 16 amino acids. The germline V gene has CDR1 MNHEY and CDR2 SMNVEV (reference sequence). The chain's CDR3 is CASSRATSGNTDTQYF. CDR3 sequence (DNA): TGTGCCAGCAGCCGAGCGACTAGCGGGAACACAGATACGCAGTATTTT.

In DNA, the CDR3 is TGTGCCAGCAGTCCCGCCGGGGGGTCCTACAATGAGCAGTTCTTC. It yields the protein CASSPAGGSYNEQFF. The rearrangement joins TRBV27 to TRBJ2-1; 7 positions agree with TRBD2. The CDR3 is 15 residues long. CDR1 and CDR2 from the germline V gene are MNHEY and SMNVEV (reference sequence). With V trimmed by 5 bases and J by 1 base, 5 bases remained unmatched.

The chain combines TRBV5-4 with TRBJ1-2; 7 bases map to TRBD1. CDR3 length: 15 amino acids. Per the germline V gene, CDR1 is SGHNT and CDR2 is YYREEE (reference sequence). The trim removed 3 bases at V and 6 bases at J, leaving 11 bases unmatched. CDR3 protein: CASSSDPGTEHGYTF. The CDR3 nucleotides read TGTGCCAGCAGCTCGGACCCGGGGACAGAGCATGGCTACACCTTC.

J is TRBJ1-2 and V is TRBV2; TRBD1 agrees at 9 bases. The CDR3 spans 16 residues. With 4 bases clipped from V and 8 bases from J, the junction kept 14 bases outside the gene matches. Germline V gene sequence: CDR1 SNHLY, CDR2 FYNNEI. The CDR3 region is CASSADRDRVLIGYTF. As DNA, the CDR3 is TGTGCCAGCAGTGCGGACCGGGACAGGGTTCTTATCGGCTACACCTTC.

Only a few counts were recorded for this clone. The chain carries TRBV6-6 and TRBJ1-2; 7 bases match TRBD1. The junction had 4 bases not matched to a gene; V was cut back by 7 bases and J by 2 bases. The germline V gene encodes CDR1 MNHNY and CDR2 SVGAGI (reference sequence). CDR3 length equals 13 residues. The CDR3 bases are TGTGCCAGCACCTCGACAGGGAACTATGGCTACACCTTC. It translates to CASTSTGNYGYTF.

Of note for this clone: Distinct nucleotide sequences in the sample also encode this CDR3. V and J are TRBV28 and TRBJ2-5, with D hard to call. This CDR3 has 11 residues. In germline, CDR1 is MDHEN, CDR2 SYDVKM. V shed 3 bases and J shed 5 bases, with 4 bases lying between them. CDR3 in amino acids: CASSFGETQYF. The CDR3 DNA is TGTGCCAGCAGTTTCGGGGAGACCCAGTACTTC.

This sequence joins TRBV18 and TRBJ2-1, with 9 bases lining up with TRBD1. Germline values: CDR1 KGHSH, CDR2 LQKENI. The CDR3 spans 15 residues. V was clipped by 6 bases and J by 4 bases; unmatched bases: 7. The CDR3 coding sequence is TGTGCCAGCTCCCCGGGACAGGGCGGTTACAATGAGCAGTTCTTC. Residues: CASSPGQGGYNEQFF.

J is TRBJ1-2 and V is TRBV7-9; D is possibly TRBD1 (5 bases). V was cut by 5 bases and J by 4 bases, with 17 bases left in between. Germline assignment: CDR1 SEHNR and CDR2 FQNEAQ (reference sequence). The CDR3 consists of 15 residues. The CDR3 coding sequence is TGTGCCAGCAGCCCCAGGGAAACTATACTCTATGGCTACACCTTC. This codes for CASSPRETILYGYTF.

The J gene is TRBJ2-1, the V gene TRBV7-9, with unresolved D. CDR3 size: 13 residues. Trimming took 5 bases from V and 0 from J, leaving 5 bases between them. Per germline, CDR1 SEHNR and CDR2 FQNEAQ (reference sequence). The CDR3 nucleotides read TGTGCCAGCAGCCTAAACTCCTACAATGAGCAGTTCTTC. It yields the protein CASSLNSYNEQFF.

This CDR3 is CASSLMSGETQYF. DNA for the CDR3: TGTGCCAGCAGCTTAATGAGTGGAGAGACCCAGTACTTC. The chain employs TRBV7-6 and TRBJ2-5, with D hard to call. The CDR3 length is 13 residues. V lost 2 bases and J 4 bases, leaving 8 bases between the germline ends. Germline V gene sequence: CDR1 SGHVS, CDR2 FNYEAQ.

The J gene is TRBJ2-5, the V gene TRBV4-1; D is undetermined. The V gene's germline CDR1 is MGHRA and CDR2 YSYEKL. The ends were cut back, 2 bases at V and 3 bases at J, with 7 bases in the middle. The CDR3 sequence is 13 residues long. CDR3 in DNA: TGCGCCAGCAGCCAATGGCAGAAAGAGACCCAGTACTTC. This gives the protein CASSQWQKETQYF.

The chain couples TRBV25-1 to TRBJ2-2; D is unclear. Trimming removed 3 bases at V and 3 bases at J, with 8 bases between. Germline CDR1 MGHDK, CDR2 SYGVNS. The CDR3 sequence is 14 residues long. CDR3 DNA sequence: TGTGCCAGCAGTGACAAACACGACACCGGGGAGCTGTTTTTT. Translated: CASSDKHDTGELFF.

The rearrangement joins TRBV9 to TRBJ2-1; D gene ambiguous. Germline lookup yields CDR1 SGDLS and CDR2 YYNGEE. The CDR3 loop spans 17 amino acids. Trimming removed 1 base from V and 3 bases from J, with 17 bases in between. In nucleotides, the CDR3 is TGTGCCAGCAGCGTATCGGTCGACTCCAAGGTCTACAATGAGCAGTTCTTC. This sequence encodes CASSVSVDSKVYNEQFF.

The J gene is TRBJ2-1, the V gene TRBV27; D is ambiguous. The CDR3 runs to 16 residues. CDR1 is MNHEY, CDR2 SMNVEV, per germline (reference sequence). Trimming left V 1 base short and J 0 bases short, with 10 bases between. The CDR3 coding sequence is TGTGCCAGCAGTTTATGGGCGATGTACTCCTACAATGAGCAGTTCTTC. Encoded protein: CASSLWAMYSYNEQFF.

The gene calls are TRBV4-1 and TRBJ2-1; D might be TRBD2 (5 bases). Trimming pared 3 bases from V and 0 bases from J, leaving 12 bases between. This CDR3 has 16 residues. The germline V gene encodes CDR1 MGHRA and CDR2 YSYEKL. Written as DNA, the CDR3 is TGCGCCAGCAGCCAGACTGCCGGGAACTCCTACAATGAGCAGTTCTTC. This codes for CASSQTAGNSYNEQFF.

The chain joins TRBV4-1 to TRBJ2-3, with D possibly matching TRBD2 (6 bases). Germline V gene lookup returns CDR1 MGHRA and CDR2 YSYEKL. Trimming stripped 0 bases from V and 2 bases from J, with 15 bases between. The CDR3 loop spans 17 amino acids. CDR3 protein: CASSQEGVAGNTDTQYF. The CDR3 coding sequence is TGCGCCAGCAGCCAAGAAGGGGTGGCGGGAAACACAGATACGCAGTATTTT.

The chain carries TRBV4-2 and TRBJ2-5, with 14 nucleotides matching TRBD2. CDR1 is LGHNA, CDR2 YNFKEQ, per germline. The CDR3 contains 16 residues. V shed 1 base, J shed 2 bases, and the junction held 0 bases outside the gene matches. The CDR3 reads CASSQGLAGGQETQYF. The CDR3 DNA follows: TGTGCCAGCAGCCAAGGACTAGCGGGGGGGCAAGAGACCCAGTACTTC.

The chain uses TRBV5-8 and TRBJ2-7; 7 bases are shared with TRBD2. Germline assignment: CDR1 SGHTS and CDR2 YDEGEE. This CDR3 is 14 amino acids long. The ends lost 0 bases at V and 2 bases at J; junction bases unmatched: 2. The CDR3 loop is CASSLVGGAYEQYF. CDR3 nucleotides: TGTGCCAGCAGCTTGGTGGGGGGGGCCTACGAGCAGTACTTC.

The chain links TRBV7-9 to TRBJ1-4; tentatively, D is TRBD1 (6 bases). This CDR3 comprises 17 residues. CDR1 is SEHNR, CDR2 FQNEAQ, per germline (reference sequence). Trimming took 5 bases from V and 7 from J, leaving 23 bases between them. CDR3 sequence (DNA): TGTGCCAGCAGCCAACAGGGTCCCCCAGATATCGGTGAAAAACTGTTTTTT. Translation: CASSQQGPPDIGEKLFF.

The CDR3 DNA is TGTGCCAGCAGTTTCTCCTACACAGATACGCAGTATTTT. Protein: CASSFSYTDTQYF. The chain has TRBV27 and TRBJ2-3, with D uncertain. Trimming stripped 3 bases from V and 2 bases from J, with 6 bases between. This CDR3 is 13 amino acids long. The V gene's germline CDR1 is MNHEY and CDR2 SMNVEV (reference sequence).

This chain connects TRBV7-8 to TRBJ1-2; the D is unclear. Germline CDR1 and CDR2: SGHVS and FQNEAQ. Trimming took 1 base from V and 2 from J, leaving 20 bases between them. This CDR3 region has 18 residues. The CDR3 sequence: CASSLDVGRQSINYGYTF. CDR3 coding DNA: TGTGCCAGCAGCTTAGATGTCGGGAGGCAGAGTATAAACTATGGCTACACCTTC.

The chain employs TRBV28 and TRBJ2-1, with a weak D call TRBD1 (5 bases). The germline gives CDR1 MDHEN, CDR2 SYDVKM. This CDR3 is 18 amino acids long. V was shortened by 3 bases and J by 0 bases, with 18 bases between the two germline ends. CDR3 sequence (DNA): TGTGCCAGCAGTTTCCCCGAATGGGGCTCGACCTCCTACAATGAGCAGTTCTTC. This translates into CASSFPEWGSTSYNEQFF.

The rearrangement joins TRBV5-6 to TRBJ2-5; 9 bases line up with TRBD2. Unmatched junction bases numbered 4, after V lost 2 bases and J lost 5 bases. The CDR3 is made up of 14 amino acids. Germline V CDR1 and CDR2: SGHDT, YYEEEE. This chain's CDR3 is CASSFKGLAETQYF. CDR3 nucleotides: TGTGCCAGCAGCTTCAAAGGACTAGCGGAGACCCAGTACTTC.